The 13 T cell receptor beta chains in this list originate from one sample, sequenced in a study of cytomegalovirus exposure and HLA in healthy donors. In the PCR, 60 Vbeta and 13 Jbeta primers were used. Repertoires were generated with immunoSEQ multiplex PCR, while TCRdb's copy carries only in-frame clones and drops some. The sample gives approximately 170,000 clones, 82% of which show up once; approximately 1.5% is in the top ten. Material: PBMCs. These receptors all come from a male donor in good health and CMV-seronegative.

The chain uses TRBV28 and TRBJ1-5, with D perhaps matching TRBD1 (5 bases). Germline CDR1 MDHEN, CDR2 SYDVKM. This CDR3 comprises 16 residues. Between the trimmed V and J ends, which lost 5 bases and 3 bases, there was a span of 17 bases. The CDR3 bases are TGTGCCAGCAGTGGGGGGGTTGGGGGTAACAATCAGCCCCAGCATTTT. It specifies CASSGGVGGNNQPQHF.

This chain connects TRBV7-6 to TRBJ1-5, with no clear D. CDR1 and CDR2 from the germline V gene are SGHVS and FNYEAQ. Trimming took off 5 bases at V and 7 bases at J, with 15 bases between the two ends. This CDR3 comprises 14 residues. This CDR3 reads CASSPTGSRQPQHF. The CDR3 nucleotides are TGTGCCAGCAGCCCTACGGGGAGCCGGCAGCCCCAGCATTTT. The whole variable domain, remainder taken from reference TRBV7-6 and TRBJ1-5, is GAGVSQSPRYKVTKRGQDVALRCDPISGHVSLYWYRQALGQGPEFLTYFNYEAQQDKSGLPNDRFSAERPEGSISTLTIQRTEQRDSAMYRCASSPTGSRQPQHFGDGTRLSIL.

The rearrangement links TRBV7-2 to TRBJ2-3; no firm D call. V dropped 5 bases and J dropped 0 bases, with 12 bases sitting between them. CDR3 length: 15 amino acids. CDR1 is SGHTA and CDR2 is FQGNSA in the germline V gene. In nucleotides, the CDR3 is TGTGCCAGCAGCCCCGAGGCTCTTAGCACAGATACGCAGTATTTT. It yields the protein CASSPEALSTDTQYF.

In its sample, this clone was seen once. This chain joins TRBV19 and TRBJ2-5, with D perhaps TRBD2 (6 bases). Trimming left V 7 bases short and J 4 bases short, with 16 bases between. This CDR3 region has 14 residues. Germline V gene sequence: CDR1 LNHDA, CDR2 SQIVND (reference sequence). The CDR3 DNA reads as TGTGCCAGTACCCCCGGGAGAGGGAGAGAGACCCAGTACTTC. It yields the protein CASTPGRGRETQYF.

The chain carries TRBV27 and TRBJ2-2, with 9 bases that match TRBD1. Germline CDR1 reads MNHEY; CDR2 reads SMNVEV (reference sequence). Unmatched junction bases numbered 2, after V lost 3 bases and J lost 6 bases. The CDR3 runs 14 residues. The CDR3 DNA reads TGTGCCAGCAGTTTCCGACAGGGGGCCGGGGAGCTGTTTTTT. Residues: CASSFRQGAGELFF.

The chain links TRBV6-4 to TRBJ2-2; 11 nucleotides align to TRBD2. With 5 bases clipped from V and 2 bases from J, the junction kept 4 bases outside the gene matches. CDR3 length: 16 amino acids. CDR1 and CDR2 (germline): MRHNA, SNTAGT. CDR3 in DNA: TGTGCCAGCAGTACGGGACTAGCGGCCAACACCGGGGAGCTGTTTTTT. Its translation: CASSTGLAANTGELFF.

The chain recombines TRBV7-3 with TRBJ1-5; D may be TRBD1 (6 bases). V was pared by 4 bases and J by 3 bases, with 10 bases between. The CDR3 spans 14 residues. Per germline, CDR1 SGHTA and CDR2 FQGTGA. The CDR3 sequence: CASSSTGPNQPQHF. The CDR3 region has the DNA TGTGCCAGCAGCTCGACAGGCCCCAATCAGCCCCAGCATTTT.

This clone was observed once. The rearrangement joins TRBV20-1 to TRBJ1-1, with D maybe TRBD1 (6 bases). Germline V gene sequence: CDR1 DFQATT, CDR2 SNEGSKA (reference sequence). The CDR3 is made up of 11 amino acids. Trimming left V 5 bases short and J 7 bases short, with 11 bases between. The CDR3: CSAPIQGEAFF. The CDR3 nucleotides read TGCAGTGCTCCAATACAGGGTGAAGCTTTCTTT.

The J gene is TRBJ1-2, the V gene TRBV19; weak D call: TRBD1 (6 bases). There are 15 residues in the CDR3. The germline CDR1 and CDR2 sequences are LNHDA and SQIVND (reference sequence). The germline V and J ends were trimmed by 5 bases and 6 bases, with 19 bases remaining between them. The DNA for the CDR3 is TGTGCCAGTAGTTCCCGTTTGGGGGGGCGCGATGGCTACACCTTC. It yields the protein CASSSRLGGRDGYTF.

The rearrangement uses TRBV2 and TRBJ2-5, with TRBD1 matching 8 bases. The end of the DNA fits TRBJ2-7 better, so the J call may be wrong. Germline-derived CDR1 and CDR2 are SNHLY and FYNNEI. The CDR3 runs 15 residues. In DNA form, the CDR3 reads TGTGCCAGCAGTGAGATTAGGACAGGGACATACGAGCAGTACTTC. Its translation is CASSEIRTGTYEQYF.

V gene TRBV7-6 combines with J gene TRBJ2-1; 12 bases are shared with TRBD2. The germline CDR1 and CDR2 sequences are SGHVS and FNYEAQ. The CDR3 runs 15 residues. Unmatched junction bases numbered 5, after V lost 4 bases and J lost 7 bases. Here the CDR3 DNA reads TGTGCCAGCAGCTCTCGACTAGCGGGAGATAATGAGCAGTTCTTC. This encodes CASSSRLAGDNEQFF.

This clone is a singleton in its sample. This sequence joins TRBV7-9 and TRBJ2-1, with a weak D call TRBD2 (5 bases). The CDR3 is 14 residues long. With 1 base removed from V and 8 bases from J, the gap between germline ends came to 12 bases. Germline V gives CDR1 SEHNR, CDR2 FQNEAQ (reference sequence). CDR3 bases: TGTGCCAGCAGCTTAGTAGGGAGTCGGGATGAGCAGTTCTTC. Protein: CASSLVGSRDEQFF.

The rearrangement joins TRBV21-1 to TRBJ2-2; no check of the table's D call, TRBD2, against the DNA was made. TRBV21-1 is labeled a pseudogene. The CDR3 totals 15 residues. CDR3 sequence reads: CASSKWEPNTGELFF. CDR3 sequence (DNA): TGTGCCAGCAGCAAATGGGAGCCGAACACCGGGGAGCTGTTTTTT.